The TCR beta chain described here comes from a study of beta chain features in type 1 diabetes. Every isolated RNA sample was fully reverse transcribed, so sequencing captured expressed TCRB transcripts. Measured with immunoSEQ multiplex PCR; TCRdb has only the in-frame clones, and not every one. The sample holds over 700,000 clones, under 20% seen once. For this clone: As yet, its antigen is unknown. At one of its ends the junction is not consistent with the germline gene, which may arise from a read error.

The CDR3 length is 15 residues. CDR1 is SSHAT, CDR2 FNYEAQ, per germline (reference sequence). Every donor provided one heparinised blood draw, which averaged approximately 100 mL. Study-wide findings and caveats: Healthy donors had naive, central memory and Treg TCRB repertoires that appeared less similar than those seen among patients. At VDJ recombination sites, type 1 diabetes patients had fewer insertions and more deleted nucleotides. When Type 1 diabetes patients were examined, their TCRB CDR3s proved moderately but significantly shorter in all four CD4+ subsets.

This chain connects TRBV7-7 to TRBJ2-5; 7 nucleotides align to TRBD1. The sequenced sample consisted of naive CD4+ T cells from blood. The receptor was isolated from a woman between 18 and 29 years old in good health. The CDR3 is CASSLGGTASETQYF. CDR3 bases: TGTGCTAGCAGCTTAGGTGGGACAGCTTCAGAGACCCAGTACTTC. The full variable domain, rest sourced from reference TRBV7-7 and TRBJ2-5, is GAGVSQSPRYKVTKRGQDVTLRCDPISSHATLYWYQQALGQGPEFLTYFNYEAQPDKSGLPSDRFSAERPEGSISTLTIQRTEQRDSAMYRCASSLGGTASETQYFGPGTRLLVL.